The clone carrying this T cell receptor beta chain has a count of ten or more. The data were obtained in a study of identical twins. TCRdb re-called the 5' RACE reads through MiXCR, storing one row per CDR3 protein. The sample carries approximately 670,000 distinct CDR3 sequences, 5.5% to 6.5% recorded once. V lost 8 bases and J lost 5, with 4 bases in between. This CDR3 is 11 amino acids long. This TCR was recovered from a man aged 18 to 30 in good health. Sequencing was done on a sample of naive T cells sorted from blood. This sequence joins TRBV12-3 or TRBV12-4 and TRBJ1-6, with D unresolved. The CDR3, as DNA: TGTGCCAGCGGGGATAATTCACCCCTCCACTTT. Protein product: CASGDNSPLHF.